This TCR beta chain was identified during a study of blood T cell repertoires in COVID-19. Study-level information: Acute and convalescent COVID-19 specimens originated in the United States, Italy and Spain. In each case, the material was cDNA or gDNA derived from T cells, B-cell-depleted T cells, or PBMCs.

The CDR3 covers 18 residues. Germline CDR1 reads MNHEY; CDR2 reads SMNVEV (reference sequence). The junction had 12 bases not matched to a gene; V was cut back by 3 bases and J by 4 bases. In the original processing: Quantification of nucleated cells was approximated via reference gene primer amplification. Produced via immunoSEQ multiplex PCR; TCRdb's table is partial and in-frame only. The V and J calls and the clone size are those of that table, but D and trimming were determined from the DNA. The sample lists about 120,000 clones; nearly 90% were seen once. The gene calls are TRBV27 and TRBJ2-3; TRBD2 aligns across 11 bases. The sequence was obtained from a human donor in a cohort sampled during active COVID-19. Specimen: peripheral blood. The CDR3 nucleotides read TGTGCCAGCAGTTTCCAGACTCCGGGACTAGCGGCTTCAGATACGCAGTATTTT. Its protein is CASSFQTPGLAASDTQYF.